This T cell receptor beta chain originates from a study of cytomegalovirus exposure and HLA in healthy donors. On this clone itself: The junction departs from germline at one end; a sequencing error may be responsible.

Germline V gene sequence: CDR1 GTSNPN, CDR2 SVGIG (reference sequence). The CDR3 contains 21 residues. Primers: 60 Vbeta forward and 13 Jbeta reverse. The data were produced by immunoSEQ multiplex PCR, yet TCRdb's version contains in-frame clones alone and is incomplete. The sample yields fewer than 250,000 clones, more than 85% seen once. The receptor's source is a woman between 18 and 29 years old in good health and CMV-seronegative. The chain uses TRBV30 and TRBJ2-7; TRBD2 matches at 15 bases. Input material: PBMCs. CDR3 in DNA: TGTGCCTGGAGTCTCCGCTCTGTGTGGGGAGCCGGACTAGCGGGAGGGTACGGGCAGTACTTC. This encodes CAWSLRSVWGAGLAGGYGQYF. The full variable domain, with the rest looked up from reference TRBV30 and TRBJ2-7, is SQTIHQWPATLVQPVGSPLSLECTVEGTSNPNLYWYRQAAGRGLQLLFYSVGIGQISSEVPQNLSASRPQDRQFILSSKKLLLSDSGFYLCAWSLRSVWGAGLAGGYGQYFGPGTRLTVT.